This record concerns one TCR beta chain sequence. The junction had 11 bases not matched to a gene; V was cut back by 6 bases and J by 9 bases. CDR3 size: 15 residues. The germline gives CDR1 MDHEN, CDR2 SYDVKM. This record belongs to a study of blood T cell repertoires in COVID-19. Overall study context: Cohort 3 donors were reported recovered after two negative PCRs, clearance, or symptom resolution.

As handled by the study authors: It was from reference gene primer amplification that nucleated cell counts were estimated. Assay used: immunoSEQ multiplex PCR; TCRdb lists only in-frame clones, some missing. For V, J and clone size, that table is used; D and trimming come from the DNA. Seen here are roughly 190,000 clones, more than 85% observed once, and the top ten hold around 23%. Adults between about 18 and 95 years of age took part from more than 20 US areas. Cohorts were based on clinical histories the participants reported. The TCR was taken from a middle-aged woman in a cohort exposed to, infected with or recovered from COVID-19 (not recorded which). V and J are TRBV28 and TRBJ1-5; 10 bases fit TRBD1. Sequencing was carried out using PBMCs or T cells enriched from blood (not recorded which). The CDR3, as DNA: TGTGCCAGCAGCTTGGGGGACAGGGGCTTTATGCCCCAGCATTTT. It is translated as CASSLGDRGFMPQHF.